The 18 T cell receptor beta chains in this list originate from one sample, sequenced in a study of blood T cell repertoires in COVID-19. Sequencing was performed with immunoSEQ multiplex PCR; in TCRdb, only in-frame clones are kept and a portion is missing. The table shows 120,000 or so clones, with over 80% occurring only once. The sample consisted of peripheral blood. These receptors all come from a man between 60 and 75 years old with acute or convalescent COVID-19.

The rearrangement links TRBV19 to TRBJ2-2; TRBD2 agrees at 8 bases. V lost 1 base to trimming and J lost 5 bases; unmatched junction nucleotides: 9. Per the germline V gene, CDR1 is LNHDA and CDR2 is SQIVND (reference sequence). This CDR3 is 17 amino acids long. The CDR3 reads CASSIAPGLVVTGELFF. DNA for the CDR3: TGTGCCAGTAGTATAGCCCCGGGACTAGTGGTGACCGGGGAGCTGTTTTTT.

The CDR3 sequence: CASSPPRTGSYNEQFF. As DNA, the CDR3 is TGTGCCAGCAGCCCCCCTCGCACCGGCTCCTACAATGAGCAGTTCTTC. This rearrangement joins TRBV11-2 to TRBJ2-1; no definite D call. The CDR3 is 16 amino acids. The ends were cut back, 5 bases at V and 0 bases at J, with 14 bases in the middle. The germline V gene has CDR1 SGHAT and CDR2 FQNNGV.

The genes are TRBV28 and TRBJ1-2, with D perhaps TRBD1 (6 bases). The CDR3 is 13 residues long. CDR1 and CDR2 (germline): MDHEN, SYDVKM. With 3 bases removed from V and 7 bases from J, the gap between germline ends came to 12 bases. In nucleotides, the CDR3 is TGTGCCAGCAGTTTCAGTACAGGGCCTGGCTACACCTTC. This gives the protein CASSFSTGPGYTF.

This rearrangement joins TRBV27 to TRBJ1-5; 8 bases fit TRBD1. V was pared by 6 bases and J by 1 base, with 5 bases of the junction left unmatched. There are 15 residues in the CDR3. Germline V gene lookup returns CDR1 MNHEY and CDR2 SMNVEV (reference sequence). The CDR3 spells CASRPGTGSNQPQHF. The CDR3 DNA sequence: TGTGCCAGCAGGCCCGGGACAGGAAGCAATCAGCCCCAGCATTTT.

The chain carries TRBV28 and TRBJ1-3; D gene ambiguous. Trimming shortened V by 2 bases and J by 0 bases, and 14 bases separated the two germline ends. Germline values: CDR1 MDHEN, CDR2 SYDVKM. This CDR3 is 17 amino acids long. CDR3 nucleotides: TGTGCCAGCAGTTTAAACCCTTTACAGTTCTCTGGAAACACCATATATTTT. Its translation: CASSLNPLQFSGNTIYF.

This sequence joins TRBV28 and TRBJ1-2, with D possibly matching TRBD1 (5 bases). CDR1 MDHEN and CDR2 SYDVKM come from the germline V gene. Trimming left V 5 bases short and J 0 bases short, with 7 bases between. The CDR3 sequence is 13 residues long. The CDR3 reads CASSVTANYGYTF. The CDR3 nucleotides are TGTGCCAGCAGTGTGACAGCTAACTATGGCTACACCTTC.

This clone came up a few times. The chain links TRBV28 to TRBJ2-7; TRBD1 matches 7 bases. Germline loops: CDR1 MDHEN, CDR2 SYDVKM. Trimming took 10 bases from V and 3 from J; bases not matched to a gene: 12. The CDR3 runs 14 residues. CDR3 DNA sequence: TGTGCCACCATCGGAACAGGGGATATCTACGAGCAGTACTTC. Translation gives CATIGTGDIYEQYF.

The chain employs TRBV10-2 and TRBJ2-2, with 13 nucleotides matching TRBD2. J gave up 8 bases and V 4 bases, and 4 bases lay outside the gene matches. Germline assignment: CDR1 WSHSY and CDR2 SAAADI. This CDR3 region has 15 residues. The CDR3 coding sequence is TGCGCCAGCAGTGGGCCGACTAGCGGGAGGGGGGAGCTGTTTTTT. This encodes CASSGPTSGRGELFF.

The V gene is TRBV7-2, the J gene TRBJ1-5, with D uncertain. Germline CDR1 SGHTA, CDR2 FQGNSA. CDR3 length: 14 residues. V was shortened by 0 bases and J by 4 bases, with 7 bases between the two germline ends. The CDR3 loop reads CASSLAASNQPQHF. In DNA, the CDR3 is TGTGCCAGCAGCTTAGCGGCCAGTAATCAGCCCCAGCATTTT. The complete variable domain, with remaining parts taken from reference TRBV7-2 and TRBJ1-5, reads GAGVSQSPSNKVTEKGKDVELRCDPISGHTALYWYRQSLGQGLEFLIYFQGNSAPDKSGLPSDRFSAERTGGSVSTLTIQRTQQEDSAVYLCASSLAASNQPQHFGDGTRLSIL.

V and J are TRBV28 and TRBJ1-2; 7 positions agree with TRBD1. The CDR3 runs to 12 residues. CDR1 is MDHEN, CDR2 SYDVKM, per germline. With V trimmed by 6 bases and J by 7 bases, 5 bases remained unmatched. The CDR3 protein is CASSRQGPGYTF. The CDR3 DNA is TGTGCCAGCAGCCGACAGGGTCCTGGCTACACCTTC.

The genes are TRBV5-1 and TRBJ2-7; D call uncertain. V shed 0 bases and J shed 3 bases, with 13 bases lying between them. This CDR3 region has 15 residues. The V gene's germline CDR1 is SGHRS and CDR2 YFSETQ. The CDR3 loop reads CASSLDSSGGYEQYF. In nucleotides, the CDR3 is TGCGCCAGCAGCTTGGATTCGTCCGGCGGCTACGAGCAGTACTTC.

The rearrangement joins TRBV12-3 or TRBV12-4 to TRBJ1-6; tentatively, D is TRBD1 (6 bases). This CDR3 contains 13 residues. The V gene lost 4 bases and the J gene lost 8 bases, with 9 bases spanning the gap. CDR3 sequence: CASSSYRDSPLHF. CDR3 nucleotide sequence: TGTGCCAGCAGTTCCTACAGGGATTCACCCCTCCACTTT.

The chain employs TRBV11-2 and TRBJ1-2; D ambiguous. CDR1 is SGHAT and CDR2 is FQNNGV in the germline V gene. Trimming pared 1 base from V and 6 bases from J, leaving 12 bases between. This CDR3 comprises 14 residues. In DNA, the CDR3 is TGTGCCAGCAGCTTAGCCGGGTTTTGGAATGGCTACACCTTC. Encoded protein: CASSLAGFWNGYTF.

The rearrangement joins TRBV12-3 or TRBV12-4 to TRBJ1-2, with a possible D match to TRBD1 (5 bases). V lost 7 bases to trimming and J lost 8 bases, with 17 bases between them. The CDR3 totals 13 residues. The CDR3 DNA is TGTGCCAGCAACTCGGGGGGGATGAGGGGCTACACCTTC. Protein product: CASNSGGMRGYTF.

The chain has TRBV24-1 and TRBJ1-2, with a possible D match to TRBD1 (6 bases). V lost 5 bases to trimming and J lost 4 bases, with 7 bases between them. Per the germline V gene, CDR1 is KGHDR and CDR2 is SFDVKD. The CDR3 totals 12 residues. CDR3 region: CATSAGVYGYTF. The CDR3, as DNA: TGTGCCACCAGTGCAGGGGTCTATGGCTACACCTTC.

The rearrangement links TRBV2 to TRBJ2-7; 8 nucleotides match TRBD1. This CDR3 contains 14 residues. The germline V gene has CDR1 SNHLY and CDR2 FYNNEI. With V trimmed by 6 bases and J by 6 bases, 10 bases remained unmatched. Here the CDR3 reads CASSPRTGNGEQYF. The CDR3 nucleotides read TGTGCCAGCAGCCCTCGGACAGGGAACGGCGAGCAGTACTTC.

Within the sample, this clone is medium-sized. The chain joins TRBV27 to TRBJ2-5, with D perhaps TRBD2 (6 bases). The CDR3 is 14 residues long. The V end lost 6 bases, the J end lost 1 base, and 12 bases lay between the germline ends. Per the germline V gene, CDR1 is MNHEY and CDR2 is SMNVEV (reference sequence). CDR3 amino acids: CASSTGSPQETQYF. The CDR3 DNA reads as TGTGCCAGCAGCACCGGGAGCCCCCAAGAGACCCAGTACTTC.

This chain joins TRBV5-1 and TRBJ2-5; D is possibly TRBD2 (5 bases). V lost 0 bases to trimming and J lost 5 bases, with 11 bases between them. The CDR3 is 14 amino acids. From germline, CDR1 is SGHRS and CDR2 YFSETQ. CDR3 nucleotides: TGCGCCAGCAGCTTGGTCCCTGGGAGCGAGACCCAGTACTTC. Its protein product is CASSLVPGSETQYF.